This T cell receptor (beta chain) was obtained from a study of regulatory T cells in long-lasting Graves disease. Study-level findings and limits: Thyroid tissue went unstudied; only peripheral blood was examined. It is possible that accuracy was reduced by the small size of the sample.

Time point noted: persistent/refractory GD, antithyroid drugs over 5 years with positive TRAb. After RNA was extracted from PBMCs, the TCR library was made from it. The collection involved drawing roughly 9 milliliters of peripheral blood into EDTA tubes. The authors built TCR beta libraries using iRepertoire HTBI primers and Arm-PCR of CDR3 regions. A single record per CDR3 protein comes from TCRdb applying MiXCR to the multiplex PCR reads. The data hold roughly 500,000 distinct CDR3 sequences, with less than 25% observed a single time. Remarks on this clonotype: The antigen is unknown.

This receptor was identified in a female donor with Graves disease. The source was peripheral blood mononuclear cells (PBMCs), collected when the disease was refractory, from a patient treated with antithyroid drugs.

CDR3 residues: CASRTGMENQPQHF. CDR3 bases: TGTGCCAGTCGGACAGGGATGGAGAATCAGCCCCAGCATTTT. This chain joins TRBV27 and TRBJ1-5; 8 bases are a match to TRBD1. V was clipped by 9 bases and J by 4 bases; unmatched bases: 8. CDR1 is MNHEY and CDR2 is SMNVEV in the germline V gene (reference sequence). The CDR3 runs 14 residues.